The clone carrying this T cell receptor beta chain was recorded once. This CDR3 has 14 residues. Trimming removed 6 bases from V and 5 bases from J, with 20 bases in between. Germline-derived CDR1 and CDR2 are GTSNPN and SVGIG (reference sequence). The data are from a study of control samples from healthy donors and cancer patients. Assay used: immunoSEQ multiplex PCR; TCRdb lists only in-frame clones, some missing. Of about 20,000 clones in the sample, approximately 90% were seen once. Sequenced material: PBMCs. The clonotype originates from a woman aged 55-69 years with head and neck cancer. This chain uses TRBV30 with TRBJ2-7; TRBD1 might be the D (6 bases). The CDR3 loop is CACSGKQGFDEQYF. The CDR3, as DNA: TGTGCCTGTTCGGGAAAACAGGGTTTTGACGAGCAGTACTTC.